This section outlines one T cell receptor beta chain sequence together with its context. The target antigen is unknown. The data derive from a study of T cell responses to AZD1222 COVID-19 vaccine. Study conclusions and caveats: White British people made up most donors, females outnumbered males, and clonal diversity was possibly underestimated. With two AZD1222 doses given, Spike-specific TCR breadth and depth both rose.

The V end lost 2 bases, the J end lost 3 bases, and 13 bases lay between the germline ends. The CDR3 spans 16 residues. Germline V gene sequence: CDR1 WNHNN, CDR2 SYGVQD (reference sequence). Generated by immunoSEQ multiplex PCR, the TCRdb table keeps only in-frame clones and is missing some. Of roughly 44,000 clones in the sample, 75% to 85% are singletons; the top ten hold over 40%. This TCR came from an adult in good health. The sequences come from peripheral blood, collected on day 0 of AZD1222 vaccination. V usage is TRBV10-1 and J usage is TRBJ2-2; D call uncertain. The CDR3 coding sequence is TGCGCCAGCAGTGAGAGTGTGCGACCCGACACCGGGGAGCTGTTTTTT. As protein: CASSESVRPDTGELFF.